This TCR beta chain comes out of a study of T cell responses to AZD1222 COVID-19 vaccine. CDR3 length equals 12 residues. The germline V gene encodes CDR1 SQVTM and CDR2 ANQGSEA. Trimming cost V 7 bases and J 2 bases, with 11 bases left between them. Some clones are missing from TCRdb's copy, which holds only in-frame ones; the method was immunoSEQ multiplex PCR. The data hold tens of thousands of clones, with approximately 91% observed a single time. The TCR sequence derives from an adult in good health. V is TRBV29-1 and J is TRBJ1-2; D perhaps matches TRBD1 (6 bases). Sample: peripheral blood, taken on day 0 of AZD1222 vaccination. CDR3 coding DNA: TGCAGCGCGACAGGAGCCAACTATGGCTACACCTTC. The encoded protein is CSATGANYGYTF. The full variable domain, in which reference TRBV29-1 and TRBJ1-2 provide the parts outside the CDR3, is SAVISQKPSRDICQRGTSLTIQCQVDSQVTMMFWYRQQPGQSLTLIATANQGSEATYESGFVIDKFPISRPNLTFSTLTVSNMSPEDSSIYLCSATGANYGYTFGSGTRLTVV.